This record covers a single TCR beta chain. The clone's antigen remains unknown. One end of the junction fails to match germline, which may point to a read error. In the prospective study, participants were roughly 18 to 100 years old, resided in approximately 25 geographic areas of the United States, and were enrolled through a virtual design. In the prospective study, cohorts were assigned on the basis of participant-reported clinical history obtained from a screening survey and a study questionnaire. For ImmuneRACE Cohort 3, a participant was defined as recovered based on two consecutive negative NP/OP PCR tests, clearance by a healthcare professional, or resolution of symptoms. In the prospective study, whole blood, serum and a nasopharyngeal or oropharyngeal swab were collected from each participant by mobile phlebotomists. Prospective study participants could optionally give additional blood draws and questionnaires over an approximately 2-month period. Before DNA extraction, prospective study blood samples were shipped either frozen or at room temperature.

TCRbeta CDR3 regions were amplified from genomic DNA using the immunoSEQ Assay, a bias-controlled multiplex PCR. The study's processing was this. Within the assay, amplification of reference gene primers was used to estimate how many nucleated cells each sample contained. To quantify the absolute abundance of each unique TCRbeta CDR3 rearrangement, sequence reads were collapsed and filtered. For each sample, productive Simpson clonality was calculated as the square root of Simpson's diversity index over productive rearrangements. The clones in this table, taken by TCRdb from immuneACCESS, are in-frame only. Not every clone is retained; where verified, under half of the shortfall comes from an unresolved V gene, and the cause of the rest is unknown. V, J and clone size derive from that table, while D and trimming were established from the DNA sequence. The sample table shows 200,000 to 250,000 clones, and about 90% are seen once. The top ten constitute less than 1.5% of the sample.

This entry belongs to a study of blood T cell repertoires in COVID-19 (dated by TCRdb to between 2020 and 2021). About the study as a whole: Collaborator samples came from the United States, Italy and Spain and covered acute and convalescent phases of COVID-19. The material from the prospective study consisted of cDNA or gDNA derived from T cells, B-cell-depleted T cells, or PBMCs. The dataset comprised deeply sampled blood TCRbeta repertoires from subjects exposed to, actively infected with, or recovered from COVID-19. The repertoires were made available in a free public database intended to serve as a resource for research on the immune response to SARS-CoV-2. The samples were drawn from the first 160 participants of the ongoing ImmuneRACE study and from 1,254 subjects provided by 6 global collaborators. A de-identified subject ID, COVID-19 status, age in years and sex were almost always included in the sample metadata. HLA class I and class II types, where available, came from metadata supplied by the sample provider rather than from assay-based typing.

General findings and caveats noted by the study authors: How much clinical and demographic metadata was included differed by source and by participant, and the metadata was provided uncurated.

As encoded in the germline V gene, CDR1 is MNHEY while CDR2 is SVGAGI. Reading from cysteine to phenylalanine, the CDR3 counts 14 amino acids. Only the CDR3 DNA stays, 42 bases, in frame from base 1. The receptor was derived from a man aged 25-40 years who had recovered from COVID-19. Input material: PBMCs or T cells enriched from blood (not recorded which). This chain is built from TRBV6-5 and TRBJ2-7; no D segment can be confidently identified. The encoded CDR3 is CASSYTDGPYEQCF. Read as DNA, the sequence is TGTGCCAGCAGTTATACAGACGGCCCCTACGAGCAGTGCTTC.